One and the same sample provided the 25 T cell receptor beta chains below, sequenced in a study of blood T cell repertoires in COVID-19. Clones were sequenced by immunoSEQ multiplex PCR, and TCRdb holds only the in-frame ones, with some missing. The sample consists of roughly 65,000 clones, 80% to 90% of them appearing once. Material for sequencing was peripheral blood. These receptors all stem from a man older than 75 with acute or convalescent COVID-19.

V gene TRBV18 combines with J gene TRBJ1-4, with a weak D call TRBD1 (6 bases). Looked up from germline, CDR1 is KGHSH and CDR2 is LQKENI. The CDR3 has 15 residues. V lost 4 bases, J lost 6 bases, and 15 bases lay in between. CDR3 sequence: CASSLTGKLDEKLFF. CDR3 coding DNA: TGTGCCAGCTCACTTACAGGGAAGTTGGATGAAAAACTGTTTTTT. Full variable domain (missing parts from reference TRBV18 and TRBJ1-4): NAGVMQNPRHLVRRRGQEARLRCSPMKGHSHVYWYRQLPEEGLKFMVYLQKENIIDESGMPKERFSAEFPKEGPSILRIQQVVRGDSAAYFCASSLTGKLDEKLFFGSGTQLSVL.

The chain recombines TRBV27 with TRBJ1-2, with 7 bases identical to TRBD1. V lost 2 bases and J lost 8; bases outside the gene matches: 5. The CDR3 length is 13 residues. CDR1 is MNHEY, CDR2 SMNVEV, per germline (reference sequence). CDR3 sequence (DNA): TGTGCCAGCAGTTTACTAGGGGGCTACGGCTACACCTTC. This codes for CASSLLGGYGYTF.

The chain combines TRBV7-2 with TRBJ1-2; D possibly corresponds to TRBD1 (6 bases). The germline CDR1 and CDR2 sequences are SGHTA and FQGNSA. Trimming pared 9 bases from V and 6 bases from J, leaving 17 bases between. The CDR3 consists of 13 residues. CDR3 nucleotides: TGTGCCAGTGGGACACCCGTCGGGAATGGCTACACCTTC. Encoded protein: CASGTPVGNGYTF.

V gene TRBV7-2 combines with J gene TRBJ1-4, with a possible D match to TRBD1 (6 bases). The CDR3 is 15 amino acids. Trimming shortened V by 3 bases and J by 7 bases, and 15 bases separated the two germline ends. The germline V gene encodes CDR1 SGHTA and CDR2 FQGNSA. The CDR3 region is CASSFTGSGGEKLFF. Written as DNA, the CDR3 is TGTGCCAGCAGCTTTACAGGGTCGGGGGGTGAAAAACTGTTTTTT.

Here the CDR3 reads CASSILAGNSYEQYF. CDR3 bases: TGTGCCAGCAGCATACTAGCGGGAAATTCCTACGAGCAGTACTTC. The genes are TRBV3-1 (or the pseudogene TRBV3-2) and TRBJ2-7; TRBD2 agrees at 10 bases. Trimming removed 5 bases from V and 1 base from J; junction bases left unmatched: 5. Germline CDR1 and CDR2: LGHDT and YNNKEL (reference sequence). The CDR3 contains 15 residues.

This clone was seen more than once but under ten times. The CDR3 sequence is CATGRSGANVLTF. CDR3 in DNA: TGTGCCACCGGGAGGTCTGGGGCCAACGTCCTGACTTTC. This chain joins TRBV11-2 and TRBJ2-6; TRBD2 matches 7 bases. This CDR3 comprises 13 residues. V gave up 10 bases and J gave up 1 base; unmatched junction bases: 1. Germline assignment: CDR1 SGHAT and CDR2 FQNNGV. Based on the CDR3 plus reference TRBV11-2 and TRBJ2-6, the full variable domain is EAGVAQSPRYKIIEKRQSVAFWCNPISGHATLYWYQQILGQGPKLLIQFQNNGVVDDSQLPKDRFSAERLKGVDSTLKIQPAKLEDSAVYLCATGRSGANVLTFGAGSRLTVL.

This chain links TRBV7-3 with TRBJ2-2; D possibly corresponds to TRBD1 (6 bases). The CDR3 has 15 residues. The germline V gene encodes CDR1 SGHTA and CDR2 FQGTGA. Trimming cost V 6 bases and J 0 bases, with 11 bases left between them. The CDR3, as DNA: TGTGCCAGCAGGTCCGGGACAACGAACACCGGGGAGCTGTTTTTT. Protein product: CASRSGTTNTGELFF.

The chain joins TRBV5-4 to TRBJ1-2, with 8 bases lining up with TRBD1. Germline V gene sequence: CDR1 SGHNT, CDR2 YYREEE (reference sequence). This CDR3 has 14 residues. V shed 2 bases, J shed 6 bases, and the junction held 6 bases outside the gene matches. The CDR3 sequence: CASSFGQGGHGYTF. DNA for the CDR3: TGTGCCAGCAGCTTCGGACAGGGTGGGCATGGCTACACCTTC.

The V call is TRBV7-9, the J call TRBJ1-6; no clear D gene. Germline assignment: CDR1 SEHNR and CDR2 FQNEAQ (reference sequence). V lost 4 bases and J 11 bases, leaving 12 bases between the germline ends. The CDR3 sequence is 13 residues long. For the CDR3, the DNA is TGTGCCAGCAGCTCCGAAACTCTTACACCCCTCCACTTT. Protein: CASSSETLTPLHF.

The rearrangement links TRBV24-1 to TRBJ2-5; the D gene is possibly TRBD1 (6 bases). The V end lost 1 base, the J end lost 5 bases, and 16 bases lay between the germline ends. CDR1 is KGHDR and CDR2 is SFDVKD in the germline V gene. This CDR3 region has 16 residues. Written as DNA, the CDR3 is TGTGCCACCAGTGATTTTCTGGCAGGGGTAGGGGAGACCCAGTACTTC. It yields the protein CATSDFLAGVGETQYF.

The chain combines TRBV6-2 or TRBV6-3 with TRBJ1-2; D perhaps matches TRBD1 (6 bases). CDR1 and CDR2 from the germline V gene are MNHEY and SVGEGT. Trimming pared 7 bases from V and 4 bases from J, leaving 16 bases between. The CDR3 covers 14 residues. CDR3 residues: CASNPGQIPYGYTF. DNA for the CDR3: TGTGCCAGCAACCCAGGACAGATCCCCTATGGCTACACCTTC.

This rearrangement joins TRBV27 to TRBJ1-6; possibly TRBD1 for D (5 bases). The CDR3 has 16 residues. CDR1 is MNHEY and CDR2 is SMNVEV in the germline V gene (reference sequence). With 6 bases removed from V and 2 bases from J, the gap between germline ends came to 14 bases. The CDR3 here is CASRLPGGTYNSPLHF. The CDR3 region has the DNA TGTGCCAGCAGACTCCCCGGGGGGACCTATAATTCACCCCTCCACTTT.

The chain couples TRBV7-3 to TRBJ2-3; D might be TRBD2 (6 bases). V gave up 5 bases and J gave up 0 bases, with 18 bases separating them. The CDR3 contains 17 residues. The germline V gene encodes CDR1 SGHTA and CDR2 FQGTGA. The CDR3: CASSRFPLLASTDTQYF. The CDR3 bases are TGTGCCAGCAGCCGGTTCCCCTTGCTAGCGAGCACAGATACGCAGTATTTT.

This chain uses TRBV5-6 with TRBJ2-1, with 9 positions matching TRBD2. Germline V gene sequence: CDR1 SGHDT, CDR2 YYEEEE. V lost 5 bases and J lost 12; bases outside the gene matches: 6. The CDR3 has 12 amino acids. The chain's CDR3 is CASSFLAGPQFF. In nucleotides, the CDR3 is TGTGCCAGCAGTTTCCTAGCGGGACCGCAGTTCTTC.

A single count supports this clone. The chain uses TRBV12-3 or TRBV12-4 and TRBJ2-5; D uncertain. The CDR3 runs to 13 residues. Trimming removed 1 base from V and 5 bases from J, with 8 bases in between. The CDR3 is CASSLGQAETQYF. Written as DNA, the CDR3 is TGTGCCAGCAGTTTAGGGCAGGCGGAGACCCAGTACTTC.

This sequence joins TRBV7-2 and TRBJ2-3; 7 bases line up with TRBD2. This CDR3 has 15 residues. Trimming at V came to 1 base and at J to 5 bases, leaving 6 bases not matched to a gene. Germline-derived CDR1 and CDR2 are SGHTA and FQGNSA. The CDR3: CASSLVAGELDTQYF. The CDR3 bases are TGTGCCAGCAGCTTAGTCGCGGGGGAGTTAGATACGCAGTATTTT.

J is TRBJ2-3 and V is TRBV28; TRBD2 aligns across 13 bases. This CDR3 has 16 residues. V gave up 6 bases and J gave up 4 bases; unmatched junction bases: 7. Germline V gene data show CDR1 as MDHEN and CDR2 as SYDVKM. CDR3 in amino acids: CASSPSLAGGPDTQYF. The CDR3 DNA follows: TGTGCCAGCAGCCCCTCACTAGCGGGAGGGCCAGATACGCAGTATTTT.

The rearrangement joins TRBV4-1 to TRBJ2-1; TRBD1 matches 9 bases. With V trimmed by 6 bases and J by 6 bases, 9 bases remained unmatched. CDR3 length equals 15 residues. The germline CDR1 and CDR2 sequences are MGHRA and YSYEKL. The CDR3 sequence is CASRGRDREVNEQFF. CDR3 DNA: TGCGCCAGCAGGGGCCGGGACAGGGAGGTCAATGAGCAGTTCTTC.

V gene TRBV12-3 or TRBV12-4 combines with J gene TRBJ1-5; no firm D call. CDR3 size: 11 residues. Trimming stripped 6 bases from V and 3 bases from J, with 3 bases between. The CDR3, as DNA: TGTGCCAGCAGCCTCAATCAGCCCCAGCATTTT. Translated, it gives CASSLNQPQHF.

The V call is TRBV7-2, the J call TRBJ1-1, with D possibly TRBD1 on 5 matching bases. The ends were cut back, 5 bases at V and 3 bases at J, with 13 bases in the middle. This CDR3 contains 14 residues. The germline V gene encodes CDR1 SGHTA and CDR2 FQGNSA. The CDR3 protein is CASSPRGDYTEAFF. The CDR3 DNA is TGTGCCAGCAGCCCCCGGGGGGACTACACTGAAGCTTTCTTT. The whole variable domain, filled in from reference TRBV7-2 and TRBJ1-1, reads GAGVSQSPSNKVTEKGKDVELRCDPISGHTALYWYRQSLGQGLEFLIYFQGNSAPDKSGLPSDRFSAERTGGSVSTLTIQRTQQEDSAVYLCASSPRGDYTEAFFGQGTRLTVV.

The chain combines TRBV9 with TRBJ2-2; a weak D match, TRBD2 (6 bases). CDR3 length: 14 residues. V shed 3 bases and J shed 5 bases, with 11 bases lying between them. CDR1 and CDR2 (germline): SGDLS, YYNGEE. The DNA of the CDR3 is TGTGCCAGCAGCGGGGGACTTTTTACCGGGGAGCTGTTTTTT. It yields the protein CASSGGLFTGELFF.

The V call is TRBV10-3, the J call TRBJ2-6, with D unclear. V was shortened by 11 bases and J by 1 base, with 12 bases between the two germline ends. The V gene's germline CDR1 is ENHRY and CDR2 SYGVKD. The length of the CDR3 is 14 residues. CDR3 DNA: TGTGCCGTATCCGAGACATCTGGGGCCAACGTCCTGACTTTC. It specifies CAVSETSGANVLTF.

The chain carries TRBV5-1 and TRBJ2-5; 7 bases fit TRBD1. Trimming took 4 bases from V and 2 from J; bases not matched to a gene: 8. The CDR3 is 15 residues long. Germline values: CDR1 SGHRS, CDR2 YFSETQ. The CDR3 loop is CASSRGTDLQETQYF. CDR3 coding DNA: TGCGCCAGCAGCCGAGGGACAGATCTACAAGAGACCCAGTACTTC.

This clone has just one count. The CDR3 sequence is CASSRQGAFEQFF. CDR3 bases: TGTGCCAGCAGCAGACAGGGGGCCTTTGAGCAGTTCTTC. V gene TRBV6-2 or TRBV6-3 combines with J gene TRBJ2-1; 10 bases are a match to TRBD1. Germline trimming cut 6 bases from V and 9 bases from J; bases unmatched to any gene: 5. The CDR3 consists of 13 residues. The V gene's germline CDR1 is MNHEY and CDR2 SVGEGT.

In DNA form, the CDR3 reads TGTGCCATCAGTGTATCCAGGGCTGGAAACACCATATATTTT. Translation gives CAISVSRAGNTIYF. The chain employs TRBV10-3 and TRBJ1-3, with a weak D call TRBD1 (5 bases). V gave up 4 bases and J gave up 2 bases, with 9 bases separating them. Germline V CDR1 and CDR2: ENHRY, SYGVKD. The CDR3 covers 14 residues.